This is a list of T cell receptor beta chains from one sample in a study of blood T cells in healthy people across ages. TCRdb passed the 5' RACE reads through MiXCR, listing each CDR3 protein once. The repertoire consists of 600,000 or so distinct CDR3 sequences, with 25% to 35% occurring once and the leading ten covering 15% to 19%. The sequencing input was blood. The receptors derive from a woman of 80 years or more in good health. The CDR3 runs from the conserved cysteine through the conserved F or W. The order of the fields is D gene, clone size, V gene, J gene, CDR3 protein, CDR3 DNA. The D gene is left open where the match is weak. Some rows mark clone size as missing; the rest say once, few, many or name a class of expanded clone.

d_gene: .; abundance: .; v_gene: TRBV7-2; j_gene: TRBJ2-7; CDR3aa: CASSLQQGRSYEQYF; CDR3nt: TGTGCCAGCAGCTTACAACAGGGGAGGTCCTACGAGCAGTACTTC
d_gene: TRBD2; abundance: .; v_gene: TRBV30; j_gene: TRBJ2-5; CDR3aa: CAWSVGLVSPETQYF; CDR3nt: TGTGCCTGGAGTGTAGGACTAGTTTCACCAGAGACCCAGTACTTC
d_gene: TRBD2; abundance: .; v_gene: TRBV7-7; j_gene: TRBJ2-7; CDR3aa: CASSSRLAAYNEQYF; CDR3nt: TGTGCCAGCAGCTCCCGACTAGCGGCCTACAATGAGCAGTACTTC
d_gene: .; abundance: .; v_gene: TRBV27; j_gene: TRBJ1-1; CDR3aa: CASIRASGVNTEAFF; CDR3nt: TGTGCCAGCATCCGAGCCTCAGGGGTGAACACTGAAGCTTTCTTT
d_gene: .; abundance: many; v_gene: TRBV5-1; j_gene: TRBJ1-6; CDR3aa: CASSWYRVNSPLHF; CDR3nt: TGCGCCAGCAGCTGGTACAGGGTCAATTCACCCCTCCACTTT
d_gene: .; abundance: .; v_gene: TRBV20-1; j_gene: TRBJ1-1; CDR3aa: CSARVQADTEAFF; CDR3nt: TGCAGTGCTAGAGTCCAGGCGGACACTGAAGCTTTCTTT
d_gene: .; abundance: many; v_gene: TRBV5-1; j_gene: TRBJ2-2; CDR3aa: CASSPTPQGLSNTGELFF; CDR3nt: TGCGCCAGCAGCCCTACACCCCAGGGGCTTTCGAACACCGGGGAGCTGTTTTTT
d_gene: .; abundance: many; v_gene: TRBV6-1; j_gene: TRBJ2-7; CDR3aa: CASKQVIPDEQYF; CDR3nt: TGTGCCAGCAAACAGGTGATCCCCGACGAGCAGTACTTC
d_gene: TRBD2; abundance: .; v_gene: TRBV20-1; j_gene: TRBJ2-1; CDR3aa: CSARARELAGGKGKNIQFF; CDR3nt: TGCAGTGCTCGAGCTAGGGAACTAGCGGGGGGGAAGGGCAAAAACATTCAGTTCTTC
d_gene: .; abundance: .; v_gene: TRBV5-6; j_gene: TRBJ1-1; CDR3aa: CASSSTGYGTEAFF; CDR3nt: TGTGCCAGCAGCAGTACAGGGTACGGAACTGAAGCTTTCTTT
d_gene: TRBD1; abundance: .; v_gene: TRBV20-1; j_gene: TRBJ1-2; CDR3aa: CSARDRTGSYYGYTF; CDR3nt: TGCAGTGCTAGAGATCGGACAGGGTCCTATTATGGCTACACCTTC